This T cell receptor beta chain was documented in a study of blood T cells in healthy people across ages. Study outcomes and limitations: Using unsorted PBMCs precluded a conclusive naive versus antigen-experienced comparison.

As regards this clonotype: Its antigen remains unknown.

Each individual donor underwent a draw of around 9.8 milliliters of peripheral blood. Every sample had a minimum of 7 million PBMCs isolated. PCR was performed a second time for about 6 to 11 cycles using a sample-barcoded 5' primer and a J-beta primer mix. TCRdb re-called the 5' RACE reads through MiXCR, storing one row per CDR3 protein. The sample includes 780,000 or so distinct CDR3 sequences, 20% to 25% of them seen just once. This sample was shared with a second study, whose subject was T cells of mothers and their children. That source notes: The authors detected no persistent microchimeric T cell clones.

What was sequenced was blood. The receptor's source is a boy aged 5-17 years in good health.

The CDR3 sequence is CASSLFQGSEDTQYF. CDR3 in DNA: TGTGCCAGCAGTTTATTCCAGGGTTCGGAAGATACGCAGTATTTT. The chain uses TRBV28 and TRBJ2-3, with D possibly being TRBD1 (5 bases). V shed 1 base and J shed 5 bases, with 13 bases lying between them. From germline, CDR1 is MDHEN and CDR2 SYDVKM. The CDR3 loop spans 15 amino acids. Full variable domain (remainder filled in from reference TRBV28 and TRBJ2-3): DVKVTQSSRYLVKRTGEKVFLECVQDMDHENMFWYRQDPGLGLRLIYFSYDVKMKEKGDIPEGYSVSREKKERFSLILESASTNQTSMYLCASSLFQGSEDTQYFGPGTRLTVL.